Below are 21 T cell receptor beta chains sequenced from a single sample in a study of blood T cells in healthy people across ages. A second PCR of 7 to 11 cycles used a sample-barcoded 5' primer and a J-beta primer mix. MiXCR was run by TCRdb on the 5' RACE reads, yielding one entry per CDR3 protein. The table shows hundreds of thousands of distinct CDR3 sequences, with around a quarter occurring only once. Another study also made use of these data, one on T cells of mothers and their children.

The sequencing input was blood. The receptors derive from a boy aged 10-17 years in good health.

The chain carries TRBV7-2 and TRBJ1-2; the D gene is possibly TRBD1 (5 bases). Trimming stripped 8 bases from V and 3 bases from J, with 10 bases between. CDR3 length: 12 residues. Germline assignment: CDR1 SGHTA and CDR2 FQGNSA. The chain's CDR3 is CASQGRDYGYTF. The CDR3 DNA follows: TGTGCCAGCCAGGGACGGGACTATGGCTACACCTTC.

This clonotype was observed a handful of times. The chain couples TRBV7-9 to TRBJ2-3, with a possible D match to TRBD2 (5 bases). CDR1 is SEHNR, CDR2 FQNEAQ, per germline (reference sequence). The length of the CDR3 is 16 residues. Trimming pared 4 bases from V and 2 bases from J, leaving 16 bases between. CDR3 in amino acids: CASSSGGPGVTDTQYF. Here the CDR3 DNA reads TGTGCCAGCAGCTCAGGCGGGCCGGGCGTCACAGATACGCAGTATTTT. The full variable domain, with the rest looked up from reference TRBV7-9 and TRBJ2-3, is DTGVSQNPRHKITKRGQNVTFRCDPISEHNRLYWYRQTLGQGPEFLTYFQNEAQLEKSRLLSDRFSAERPKGSFSTLEIQRTEQGDSAMYLCASSSGGPGVTDTQYFGPGTRLTVL.

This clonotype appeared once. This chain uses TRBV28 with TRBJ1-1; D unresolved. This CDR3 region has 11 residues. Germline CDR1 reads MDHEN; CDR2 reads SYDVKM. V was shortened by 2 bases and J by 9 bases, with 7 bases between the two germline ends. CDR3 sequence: CASSLSLQAFF. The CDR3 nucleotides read TGTGCCAGCAGTTTAAGCCTTCAAGCTTTCTTT.

The CDR3 bases are TGTGCCAGCAGCTTATTAGGGGACCAATACGTCTCCGGAAACACCATATATTTT. Translating gives CASSLLGDQYVSGNTIYF. The chain carries TRBV7-9 and TRBJ1-3, with D perhaps TRBD1 (5 bases). The CDR3 covers 18 residues. Looked up from germline, CDR1 is SEHNR and CDR2 is FQNEAQ (reference sequence). V gave up 2 bases and J gave up 4 bases, with 21 bases separating them.

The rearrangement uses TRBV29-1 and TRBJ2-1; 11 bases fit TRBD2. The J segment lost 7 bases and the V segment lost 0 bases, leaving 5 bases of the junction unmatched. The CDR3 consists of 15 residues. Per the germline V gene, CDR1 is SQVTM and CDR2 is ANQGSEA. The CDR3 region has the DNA TGCAGCGTTGAAGATAGCGGGGGGGCGAATAATGAGCAGTTCTTC. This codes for CSVEDSGGANNEQFF.

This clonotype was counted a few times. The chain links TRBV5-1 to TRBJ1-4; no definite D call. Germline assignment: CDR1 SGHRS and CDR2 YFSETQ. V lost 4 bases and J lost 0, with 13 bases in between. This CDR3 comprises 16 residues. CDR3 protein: CASSPTTLSTNEKLFF. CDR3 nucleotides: TGCGCCAGCAGCCCCACGACCCTTTCAACTAATGAAAAACTGTTTTTT.

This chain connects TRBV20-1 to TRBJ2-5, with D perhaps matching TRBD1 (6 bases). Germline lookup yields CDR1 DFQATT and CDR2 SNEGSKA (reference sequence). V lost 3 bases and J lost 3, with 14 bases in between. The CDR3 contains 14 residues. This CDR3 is CSARSGQTKETQYF. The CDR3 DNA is TGCAGTGCTAGGTCCGGACAGACCAAAGAGACCCAGTACTTC.

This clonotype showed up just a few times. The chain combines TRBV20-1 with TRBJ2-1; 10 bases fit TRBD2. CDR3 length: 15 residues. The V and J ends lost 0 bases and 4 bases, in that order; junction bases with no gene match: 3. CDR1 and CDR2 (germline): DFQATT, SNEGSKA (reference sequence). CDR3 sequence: CSARDQRGGYNEQFF. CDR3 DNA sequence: TGCAGTGCTAGAGATCAGCGGGGGGGGTACAATGAGCAGTTCTTC.

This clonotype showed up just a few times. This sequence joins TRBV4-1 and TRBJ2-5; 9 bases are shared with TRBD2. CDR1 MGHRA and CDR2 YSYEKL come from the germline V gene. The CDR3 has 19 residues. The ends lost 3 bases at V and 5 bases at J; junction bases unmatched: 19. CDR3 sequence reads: CASSQRRLAEGHSKETQYF. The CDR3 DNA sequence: TGCGCCAGCAGCCAGCGAAGACTAGCGGAGGGGCACAGCAAGGAGACCCAGTACTTC.

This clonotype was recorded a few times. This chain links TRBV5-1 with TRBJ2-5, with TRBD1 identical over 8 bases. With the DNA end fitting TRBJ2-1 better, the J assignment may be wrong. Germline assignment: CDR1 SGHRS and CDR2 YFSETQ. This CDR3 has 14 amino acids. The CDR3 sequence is CASSALDRANEQFF. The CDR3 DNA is TGCGCCTCCTCCGCACTGGACAGGGCGAATGAGCAGTTCTTC.

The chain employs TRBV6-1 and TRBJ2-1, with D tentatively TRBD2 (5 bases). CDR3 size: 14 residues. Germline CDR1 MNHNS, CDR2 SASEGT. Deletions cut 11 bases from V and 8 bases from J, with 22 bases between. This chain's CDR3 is CAVVVQGSDHEQFF. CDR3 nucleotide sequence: TGTGCCGTGGTCGTGCAAGGTAGCGACCATGAGCAGTTCTTC.

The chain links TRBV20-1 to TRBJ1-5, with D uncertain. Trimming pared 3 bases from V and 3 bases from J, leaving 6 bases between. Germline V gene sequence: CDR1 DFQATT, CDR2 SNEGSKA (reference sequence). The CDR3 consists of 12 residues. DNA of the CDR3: TGCAGTGCTAGCGGTTCCAATCAGCCCCAGCATTTT. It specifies CSASGSNQPQHF.

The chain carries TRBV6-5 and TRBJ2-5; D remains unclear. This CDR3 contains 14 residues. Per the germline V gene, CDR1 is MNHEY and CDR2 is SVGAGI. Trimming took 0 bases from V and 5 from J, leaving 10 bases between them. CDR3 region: CASSYSVDGETQYF. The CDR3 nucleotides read TGTGCCAGCAGTTACTCGGTGGACGGGGAGACCCAGTACTTC.

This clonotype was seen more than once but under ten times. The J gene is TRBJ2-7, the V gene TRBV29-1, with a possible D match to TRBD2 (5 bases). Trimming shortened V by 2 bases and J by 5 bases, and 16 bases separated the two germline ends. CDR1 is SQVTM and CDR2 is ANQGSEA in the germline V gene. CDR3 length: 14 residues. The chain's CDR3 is CSVERVGRDDEQYF. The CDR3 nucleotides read TGCAGCGTTGAACGGGTGGGGAGAGACGACGAGCAGTACTTC.

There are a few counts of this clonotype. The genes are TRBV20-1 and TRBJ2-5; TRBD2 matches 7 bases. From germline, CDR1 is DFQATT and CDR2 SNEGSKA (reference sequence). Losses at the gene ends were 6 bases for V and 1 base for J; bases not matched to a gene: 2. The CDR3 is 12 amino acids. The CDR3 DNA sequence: TGCAGTGCCAGCGGGGCCCAAGAGACCCAGTACTTC. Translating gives CSASGAQETQYF.

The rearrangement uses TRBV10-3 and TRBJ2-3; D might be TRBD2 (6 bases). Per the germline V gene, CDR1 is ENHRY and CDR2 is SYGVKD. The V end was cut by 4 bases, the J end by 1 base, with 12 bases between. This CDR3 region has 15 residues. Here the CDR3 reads CAISVSSGRTDTQYF. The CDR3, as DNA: TGTGCCATCAGTGTTTCCAGCGGGCGCACAGATACGCAGTATTTT.

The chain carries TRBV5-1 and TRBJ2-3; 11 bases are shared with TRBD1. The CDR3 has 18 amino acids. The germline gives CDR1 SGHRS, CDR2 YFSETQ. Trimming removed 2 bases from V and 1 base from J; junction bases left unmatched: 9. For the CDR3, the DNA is TGCGCCAGCAGCTTTGCCGGGACAGGGGGTTACCGCACAGATACGCAGTATTTT. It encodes CASSFAGTGGYRTDTQYF.

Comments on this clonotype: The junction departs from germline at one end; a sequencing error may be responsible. CDR3 region: CASSPGASSYEQYF. CDR3 nucleotide sequence: TGTGCTAGCTCACCTGGCGCGAGCTCCTACGAGCAGTACTTC. The chain links TRBV18 to TRBJ2-5, with D unresolved. The J call may be wrong; the DNA end is better matched by TRBJ2-7. This CDR3 spans 14 amino acids. Germline lookup yields CDR1 KGHSH and CDR2 LQKENI.

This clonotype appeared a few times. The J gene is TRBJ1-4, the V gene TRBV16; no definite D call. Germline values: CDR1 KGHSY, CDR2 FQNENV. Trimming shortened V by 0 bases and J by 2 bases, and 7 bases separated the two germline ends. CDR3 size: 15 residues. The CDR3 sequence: CASSQSTATNEKLFF. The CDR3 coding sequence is TGTGCCAGCAGCCAATCTACGGCTACTAATGAAAAACTGTTTTTT.

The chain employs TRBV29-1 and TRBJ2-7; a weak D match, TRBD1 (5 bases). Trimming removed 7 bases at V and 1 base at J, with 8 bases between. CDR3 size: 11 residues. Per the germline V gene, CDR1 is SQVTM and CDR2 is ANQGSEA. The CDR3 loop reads CSATVSYEQYF. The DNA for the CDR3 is TGCAGCGCGACAGTTTCCTACGAGCAGTACTTC.

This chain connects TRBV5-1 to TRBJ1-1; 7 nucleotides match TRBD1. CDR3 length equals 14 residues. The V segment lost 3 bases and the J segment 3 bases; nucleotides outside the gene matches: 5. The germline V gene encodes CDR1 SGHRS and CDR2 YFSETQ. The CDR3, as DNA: TGCGCCAGCAGCTCGGGACAGAGCTACACTGAAGCTTTCTTT. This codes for CASSSGQSYTEAFF.